These T cell receptor beta chains were read from a single sample in a study of CD8 T cells in ankylosing spondylitis. MiXCR, applied by TCRdb to the 5' RACE reads, yields one record per CDR3 protein. This table has about 96,000 distinct CDR3 sequences, 27% appearing once. Specimen: blood, either unsorted or a sorted T cell fraction (not recorded which). These receptors were collected from a male donor with ankylosing spondylitis or in good health (not recorded which). CDR3s include the opening cysteine and the closing phenylalanine or tryptophan. Each record gives: V gene, J gene, clone size, D gene, CDR3 protein, CDR3 DNA. The D gene is left open where the match is weak. Clone size appears in some rows only: once, few, many, or a class for an expanded clone.

TRBV5-1	TRBJ1-5	-	TRBD1	CASSLTRQGRDQPQHF	TGCGCCAGCAGCTTGACCCGACAGGGTCGTGATCAGCCCCAGCATTTT
TRBV5-1	TRBJ2-3	few	-	CASSRGQSTDTQYF	TGCGCCAGCAGCCGAGGACAGTCCACAGATACGCAGTATTTT
TRBV20-1	TRBJ2-7	-	-	CSARGDLSYEQYF	TGCAGTGCTAGAGGCGACTTGTCCTACGAGCAGTACTTC
TRBV27	TRBJ2-2	-	-	CASSLLRGDTGELFF	TGTGCCAGCAGTTTATTGCGGGGAGACACCGGGGAGCTGTTTTTT
TRBV2	TRBJ1-2	-	TRBD1	CASHRGGNYGYTF	TGTGCCAGCCACAGGGGAGGCAACTATGGCTACACCTTC
TRBV5-1	TRBJ1-1	many	-	CASTGTRNTEAFF	TGCGCCAGTACCGGGACACGAAACACTGAAGCTTTCTTT
TRBV7-9	TRBJ2-6	-	-	CASSLGPRGANVLTF	TGTGCCAGCAGCTTAGGACCGCGGGGGGCCAACGTCCTGACTTTC
TRBV20-1	TRBJ1-1	-	-	CSVITGAFF	TGCAGTGTAATTACCGGAGCTTTCTTT
TRBV9	TRBJ1-2	-	-	CASSGVRVLSGYTF	TGTGCCAGCAGCGGCGTCAGGGTCTTATCGGGCTACACCTTC
TRBV20-1	TRBJ2-5	few	TRBD2	CSATLAGGQETQYF	TGCAGTGCTACCTTAGCGGGGGGCCAAGAGACCCAGTACTTC
TRBV7-9	TRBJ1-1	-	-	CASSFGQDSRAFF	TGTGCCAGCAGCTTTGGGCAGGATAGCCGAGCTTTCTTT
TRBV29-1	TRBJ2-1	few	TRBD1	CSVEDRTGYNEQFF	TGCAGCGTTGAAGATAGGACAGGGTACAATGAGCAGTTCTTC
TRBV5-1	TRBJ1-1	few	TRBD1	CASSAQQGILSEAFF	TGCGCCAGCAGCGCCCAACAGGGGATACTTAGTGAAGCTTTCTTT
TRBV6-5	TRBJ2-5	many	-	CASSYRETQYF	TGTGCCAGCAGTTACCGGGAGACCCAGTACTTC
TRBV12-3/TRBV12-4	TRBJ2-2	-	-	CASRGRVLAYTGELFF	TGTGCCAGCAGGGGCAGAGTTTTAGCGTACACCGGGGAGCTGTTTTTT
TRBV5-1	TRBJ2-3	few	-	CASSGGASTDTQYF	TGCGCCAGCAGCGGCGGGGCCAGCACAGATACGCAGTATTTT
TRBV7-2	TRBJ2-5	-	-	CASSLLGQFEETQYF	TGTGCCAGCAGCTTGCTCGGACAGTTTGAAGAGACCCAGTACTTC
TRBV5-1	TRBJ2-7	-	-	CASSLARRPTYEQYF	TGCGCCAGCAGCTTGGCGAGGAGACCTACCTACGAGCAGTACTTC
TRBV7-2	TRBJ2-7	few	TRBD2	CASRPTSGSTSYEQYF	TGTGCCAGCAGGCCAACTAGCGGGAGTACTTCCTACGAGCAGTACTTC
TRBV3-1	TRBJ1-5	-	-	CASSARVSNQPQHF	TGTGCCAGCAGCGCCCGGGTCTCGAATCAGCCCCAGCATTTT
TRBV7-9	TRBJ2-3	-	TRBD2	CASSLTPRGRLTDTQYF	TGTGCCAGCAGCTTAACTCCGCGGGGGAGGCTCACAGATACGCAGTATTTT
TRBV5-6	TRBJ2-3	-	-	CASSLEITGDTQYF	TGTGCCAGCAGCTTGGAGATTACGGGGGATACGCAGTATTTT
TRBV25-1	TRBJ2-7	-	TRBD2	CASSRGLAAEQYF	TGTGCCAGCAGTCGGGGACTAGCGGCCGAGCAGTACTTC
TRBV7-3	TRBJ2-3	-	-	CASSFTGVSTDTQYF	TGTGCCAGCAGCTTTACAGGCGTTAGCACAGATACGCAGTATTTT
TRBV20-1	TRBJ1-2	-	-	CSADAWNYGYTF	TGCAGTGCTGACGCTTGGAACTATGGCTACACCTTC
TRBV14	TRBJ2-2	-	-	CASSPDWPPITGELFF	TGTGCCAGCAGCCCCGACTGGCCGCCGATTACCGGGGAGCTGTTTTTT
TRBV7-9	TRBJ2-1	-	-	CASSLAPGNEQFF	TGTGCCAGCAGCTTAGCGCCCGGCAATGAGCAGTTCTTC
TRBV6-1	TRBJ2-1	-	TRBD2	CASSPVRGAGGEQFF	TGTGCCAGCAGCCCCGTTCGTGGGGCGGGGGGTGAGCAGTTCTTC
TRBV9	TRBJ2-1	-	TRBD2	CASSYTPSGRDNEQFF	TGTGCCAGCAGCTACACCCCGAGCGGGAGGGATAATGAGCAGTTCTTC
TRBV5-1	TRBJ2-5	few	-	CASSLGVTGIIEETQYF	TGCGCCAGCAGCTTGGGAGTGACAGGAATAATTGAAGAGACCCAGTACTTC
TRBV27	TRBJ1-5	-	-	CASSPLRGNQPQHF	TGTGCCAGCAGTCCCCTGCGGGGCAATCAGCCCCAGCATTTT
TRBV10-2	TRBJ1-1	-	-	CASILRGGNSVDTEAFF	TGCGCCAGCATCCTACGGGGGGGCAATTCGGTGGACACTGAAGCTTTCTTT
TRBV12-3/TRBV12-4	TRBJ2-3	few	-	CASSFEWLGQASDTQYF	TGTGCCAGCAGTTTTGAGTGGTTGGGGCAGGCCTCAGATACGCAGTATTTT
TRBV5-1	TRBJ1-1	-	-	CASSRAGQSTEAFF	TGCGCCAGCAGCAGAGCCGGACAGAGCACTGAAGCTTTCTTT
TRBV20-1	TRBJ2-3	few	TRBD1	CSAEGQGSTPDTQYF	TGCAGTGCTGAAGGACAGGGGAGCACCCCGGATACGCAGTATTTT
TRBV5-1	TRBJ2-5	few	TRBD1	CASSDRVQETQYF	TGCGCCAGCAGCGACAGGGTCCAAGAGACCCAGTACTTC
TRBV4-1	TRBJ1-6	-	-	CASSHSQDSYNSPLHF	TGCGCCAGCAGCCACTCACAGGATAGCTATAATTCACCCCTCCACTTT
TRBV20-1	TRBJ2-1	-	TRBD2	CSANLAGSYNEQFF	TGCAGTGCTAATCTAGCGGGCTCCTACAATGAGCAGTTCTTC